This T cell receptor beta chain was identified during a study of identical twins. Using its own MiXCR run on the 5' RACE reads, TCRdb lists one record per CDR3 protein. Of a few hundred thousand distinct CDR3 sequences detected, around 9% appear once; the ten largest clones hold approximately 9.3%. Unmatched junction bases numbered 11, after V lost 7 bases and J lost 7 bases. Germline CDR1 reads ENHRY; CDR2 reads SYGVKD. CDR3 size: 15 residues. Sequencing was carried out using naive T cells sorted from blood. The TCR sequence derives from a woman in her 50s in good health. The J gene is TRBJ2-2, the V gene TRBV10-3; 8 positions match TRBD2. The CDR3 reads CAITDLAGSVGELFF. For the CDR3, the DNA is TGTGCCATCACGGACCTAGCGGGTAGTGTCGGGGAGCTGTTTTTT.